This T cell receptor beta chain was sequenced during a study of blood T cell repertoires in COVID-19. In the original workflow: Amplification from reference gene primers served as the basis for estimated nucleated cell counts. Clones were sequenced by immunoSEQ multiplex PCR, and TCRdb holds only the in-frame ones, with some missing. V, J and clone size derive from that table, while D and trimming were established from the DNA sequence. The table has 410,000 or so clones, roughly 89% seen once. The CDR3 sequence is 15 residues long. The germline gives CDR1 SGHRS, CDR2 YFSETQ. V dropped 2 bases and J dropped 2; count of bases not matched to a gene: 3. Comments on this clone: Within the sample, other DNA sequences also encode this same CDR3.

The source is a woman aged 25 to 39 with active or convalescent COVID-19. Source material: peripheral blood. The rearrangement joins TRBV5-1 to TRBJ2-3, with 9 nucleotides matching TRBD2. CDR3: CASSLASGATDTQYF. The CDR3 DNA follows: TGCGCCAGCAGCTTAGCTAGCGGGGCCACAGATACGCAGTATTTT.